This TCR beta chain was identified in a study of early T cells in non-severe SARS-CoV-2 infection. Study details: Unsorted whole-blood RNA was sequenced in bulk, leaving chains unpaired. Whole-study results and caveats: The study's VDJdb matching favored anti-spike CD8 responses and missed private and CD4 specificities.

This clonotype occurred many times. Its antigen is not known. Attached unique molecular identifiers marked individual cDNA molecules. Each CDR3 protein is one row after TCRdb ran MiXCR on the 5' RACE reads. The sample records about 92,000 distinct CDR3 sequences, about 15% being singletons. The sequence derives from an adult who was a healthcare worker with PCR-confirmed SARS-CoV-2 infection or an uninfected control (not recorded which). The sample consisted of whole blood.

The CDR3 DNA reads as TGTGCCAGCAGATCGACAGGGTTCAATCAGCCCCAGCATTTT. Encoded protein: CASRSTGFNQPQHF. The V call is TRBV28, the J call TRBJ1-5; TRBD1 matches 7 bases. Germline CDR1 and CDR2: MDHEN and SYDVKM. V gave up 6 bases and J gave up 3 bases; unmatched junction bases: 5. CDR3 length equals 14 residues. The complete variable domain, with remaining parts taken from reference TRBV28 and TRBJ1-5, reads DVKVTQSSRYLVKRTGEKVFLECVQDMDHENMFWYRQDPGLGLRLIYFSYDVKMKEKGDIPEGYSVSREKKERFSLILESASTNQTSMYLCASRSTGFNQPQHFGDGTRLSIL.